This T cell receptor beta chain was recorded in a study of HIV-infected children after antiretroviral therapy interruption (dated by TCRdb to the late 2010s). Looking at the study overall: All eight included children had a CD4+ count above 500 and a viral load below 50 copies/ml, with four on planned treatment interruption and four on continuous treatment. Most participating children had recorded exposure to EBV and CMV. For the interruption arm, samples were taken at week 0, at week 12, at the end of interruption (week 24 or 48), and roughly 3 years after the study ended. A median age of about 9.5 years was recorded in the interruption group, and a median age of 8 years was recorded in the continuous treatment group. Alongside measurements of thymic output, TCR repertoires of children on planned treatment interruption were compared with TCR repertoires of children on continuous antiretroviral treatment. In the continuous-treatment arm, samples from corresponding weeks 0, 48 and 150 were analyzed.

The research as a whole found: Sorted CD45RA+ naive cells might include minor non-naive CD45RA+ populations such as EMRA or stem memory cells. The naive CD4+ Gini coefficient rose by the end of treatment interruption, suggesting clonal expansion, and returned to baseline by 3 years. The low number of patients is regarded as a limitation, and the data should be interpreted with caution. In the naive CD4+ repertoires of PTI patients, CDR3 sharing between time points dropped after the start of interruption, while many sequences were shared between the end of interruption and 3 years later.

This sample's treatment or condition label indicates: PENTA 11 planned treatment interruption arm or continuous ART arm. Children from the United Kingdom aged 2 to 15 years who had been given at least three-drug ART for at least 24 weeks were enrolled as participants. Cryopreserved PBMCs with at least 5 million viable cells were required; several candidate patients were excluded for low viable PBMC yield. Naive CD4+ CD45RA+ CD45RO- T cells were FACS-sorted from thawed PBMCs on a FACSAria III cell sorter. After sorting, cells were fixed, and RNA was extracted with the RNeasy FFPE kit and then with the RNeasy Micro kit. This clonotype was detected ten times or more. No antigen is known for it. Base qualities were left out, and no much larger clone turns up one base away. Receptor amplification or capture employed 3' RACE. TCR libraries were constructed from RNA with a 3' RACE protocol that used unique molecular identifiers to correct for PCR amplification bias. As many as 12 amplicon libraries were pooled and then sequenced on an Illumina MiSeq using v2 2x250 paired-end chemistry. Per the original workflow: Decombinator was used to process the reads, assigning V and J genes and CDR3 and applying barcode-based correction of errors and PCR bias. Before Gini coefficients were calculated with the R ineq package, the repertoires were subsampled to the same depth. Three approaches were used to assess CDR3 similarity: GLIPH, Hamming distance and a shared triplet metric. The public reads were run again by TCRdb, first through fastp at Q25 and then through MiXCR, and only productive beta chains were kept. Here each entry gathers all rows of one CDR3 protein and keeps the most common genes and DNA. The V and J calls come from TCRdb's annotation, not from the publication. In all, the sample holds more than 85,000 distinct CDR3 sequences, and about 6.3% of those were seen once. 0.85% to 1.3% of the sample belongs to the ten largest clones.

The CDR3 has 13 amino acids, counting the end cysteine and phenylalanine. Only the CDR3 portion is preserved as DNA: 39 bases, with reading frame beginning at the first base. Looking up the germline V gene yields CDR1 SQVTM and CDR2 ANQGSEA. The germline ends are 18 bases apart after V is trimmed by 4 bases and J by 9 bases. This receptor was identified in a pool of human donors with HIV. Sequences were derived from CD45RA+ CD4+ T cells from PBMCs, pooled from several time points, sampled from a donor given antiretroviral therapy, either interrupted or continuous. Reading the label with the study, this specimen's cell subset or site is: naive CD4+ CD45RA+ CD45RO- T cells. Recombination connected TRBV29-1 to TRBJ1-2, and the D gene may be TRBD1, 5 bases matching. CDR3 reads: CSVVTGLSISYTF. The sequenced DNA: TGCAGCGTTGTGACGGGACTGTCCATTAGCTACACCTTC.